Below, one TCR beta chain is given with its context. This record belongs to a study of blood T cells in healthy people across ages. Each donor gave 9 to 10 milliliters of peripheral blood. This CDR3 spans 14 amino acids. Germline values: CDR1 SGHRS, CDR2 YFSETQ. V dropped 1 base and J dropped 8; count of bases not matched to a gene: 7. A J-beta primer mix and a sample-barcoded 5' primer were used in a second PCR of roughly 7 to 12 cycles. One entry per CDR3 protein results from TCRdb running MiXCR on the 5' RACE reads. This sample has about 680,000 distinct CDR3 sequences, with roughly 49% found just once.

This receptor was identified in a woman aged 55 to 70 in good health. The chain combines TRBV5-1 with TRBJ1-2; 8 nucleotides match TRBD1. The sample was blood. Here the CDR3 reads CASSLYPGGIGYTF. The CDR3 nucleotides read TGCGCCAGCAGCTTGTACCCAGGGGGCATCGGCTACACCTTC. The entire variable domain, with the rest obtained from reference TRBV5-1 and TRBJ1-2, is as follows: KAGVTQTPRYLIKTRGQQVTLSCSPISGHRSVSWYQQTPGQGLQFLFEYFSETQRNKGNFPGRFSGRQFSNSRSEMNVSTLELGDSALYLCASSLYPGGIGYTFGSGTRLTVV.